A selection of T cell receptor beta chains follows, all from one sample in a study. In TCRdb, the 5' RACE reads were re-called with MiXCR into one record per CDR3 protein. This table holds over 40,000 distinct CDR3 sequences, about 20% found once. The sample was Tregs sorted from blood. Every receptor here comes from a female donor with breast cancer. Both conserved end residues are part of each CDR3. D genes are given only for firm matches. The size entry is marked missing in some rows and otherwise reads once, few, many or a size class.

TRBJ1-2,TRBD1,many,TRBV12-5,CASGLGQGRYTF,TGTGCTAGTGGTTTGGGACAGGGGCGGTACACCTTC
TRBJ2-1,TRBD2,-,TRBV27,CASSSRTSGINEQFF,TGTGCCAGCAGTTCTCGGACTAGCGGAATCAATGAGCAGTTCTTC
TRBJ2-7,TRBD1,-,TRBV2,CASRNGQGGEQYF,TGTGCCAGCAGAAACGGACAGGGCGGCGAGCAGTACTTC
TRBJ2-7,TRBD2,many,TRBV27,CASSPFSGFSYEQYF,TGTGCCAGCAGTCCCTTTAGCGGGTTCTCCTACGAGCAGTACTTC
TRBJ1-5,TRBD1,-,TRBV28,CASSSRQGGRSNQPQHF,TGTGCCAGCAGTTCTCGACAGGGGGGACGTAGCAATCAGCCCCAGCATTTT
TRBJ2-5,TRBD2,few,TRBV2,CASSRTSGGADETQYF,TGTGCCAGCTCCCGGACTAGCGGGGGGGCCGATGAGACCCAGTACTTC
TRBJ2-1,TRBD2,-,TRBV11-2,CASSLDLAAYNEQFF,TGTGCCAGCAGCTTAGACCTAGCGGCCTACAATGAGCAGTTCTTC
TRBJ2-7,-,-,TRBV7-8,CASSLDTGFIYEQYF,TGTGCCAGCAGCTTAGATACAGGATTCATCTACGAGCAGTACTTC
TRBJ1-1,-,few,TRBV30,CAWTDLTAEAFF,TGTGCCTGGACCGACCTGACTGCTGAAGCTTTCTTT
TRBJ1-2,-,-,TRBV15,CATSRRGTQGIYYGYTF,TGTGCCACCAGTAGAAGAGGAACTCAGGGAATATACTATGGCTACACCTTC
TRBJ2-1,TRBD2,-,TRBV6-2/TRBV6-3,CASSHRLAGYEQFF,TGTGCCAGCAGTCACAGACTAGCGGGGTATGAGCAGTTCTTC
TRBJ2-4,-,few,TRBV7-8,CASSLAGTLNIQYF,TGTGCCAGCAGCTTAGCGGGGACTTTGAACATTCAGTACTTC
TRBJ1-5,-,medium-sized,TRBV7-8,CASSMAPAVSVQPQHF,TGTGCCAGCAGTATGGCTCCGGCGGTCAGCGTGCAGCCCCAGCATTTT
TRBJ2-2,-,-,TRBV12-3/TRBV12-4,CASTTSNTGELFF,TGTGCCAGCACCACTAGCAACACCGGGGAGCTGTTTTTT
TRBJ2-7,TRBD1,few,TRBV5-5,CASSPGQGSNEQYF,TGTGCCAGCAGTCCGGGACAGGGATCCAACGAGCAGTACTTC